This paragraph covers one T cell receptor beta chain sequence. Its target is not known. Under the authors' procedure: Counts of TCRs in each sample centred on a median of 95,638 and extended from around 25,000 to 690,000. TCRdb passed the RACE reads through MiXCR, listing each CDR3 protein once. TCRdb's processing, not the study's, gives the V and J calls here. This table has fewer than 95,000 distinct CDR3 sequences, 8% to 13% appearing once. The entry originates in a study of human T cells and chemical hapten exposure. Study-wide background: DPC 0.01% went on the upper back by patch test, with reading at 6 days.

The time point is: patch test 2, 6 weeks after DPC sensitization. Described treatment: therapeutic diphenylcyclopropenone sensitization with weekly scalp DPC. Findings and caveats of the study: Expanded TCRs grouped into significantly more large CDR3 similarity clusters than controls produced.

The CDR3 has 14 residues. The germline gives CDR1 MDHEN, CDR2 SYDVKM. Trimming removed 5 bases at V and 6 bases at J, with 16 bases between. The TCR was taken from a man between 40 and 49 years old with alopecia areata. Some clones in this sample may be carry-over from other donors' samples. Sample: whole blood, taken in connection with sensitization to the hapten diphenylcyclopropenone (DPC). The rearrangement links TRBV28 to TRBJ1-2, with D possibly matching TRBD1 (5 bases). CDR3 protein: CASSLSGASHGYTF. CDR3 nucleotide sequence: TGTGCCAGCAGTCTGAGTGGGGCTTCCCATGGCTACACCTTC.